This TCR beta chain was identified in a study of Ad26.COV2.S vaccination and SARS-CoV-2 variants. Study summary: A COV1001 Ad26.COV2.S trial-arm participant provided the sample. Ad26.COV2.S given intramuscularly, once or twice 56 days apart.

Described treatment: some 20 received Ad26.COV2.S at low or high dose, single or two shots; about 5 received placebo; per-sample allocation not given. Sampling was performed 63 days after the first vaccine or placebo injection. At a Boston site, the person donating was an adult of 18-55 years. Findings and caveats of the study: Measures of TCR breadth and depth may have fallen short of total T cell responses.

As concerns this clone: Its antigen is undetermined.

Sequencing was performed with immunoSEQ multiplex PCR; in TCRdb, only in-frame clones are kept and a portion is missing. Here the sample spans roughly 380,000 clones, about 85% being singletons. This CDR3 contains 19 residues. Sample: peripheral blood, taken in a trial of Ad26.COV2.S vaccine versus placebo. The sequence was obtained from a person between 18 and 59 years old who received the Ad26.COV2.S COVID-19 vaccine or a placebo. The rearrangement uses TRBV21-1 and TRBJ2-3. TRBV21-1 is marked as a pseudogene. CDR3 DNA: TGTGCCAGCAGCAAGGGACCGGACAGGGCGGGGGGTATCACAGATACGCAGTATTTT. Translated, it gives CASSKGPDRAGGITDTQYF.